Below are 8 T cell receptor beta chains sequenced from a single sample in a study of blood T cell repertoires in COVID-19. Measured with immunoSEQ multiplex PCR; TCRdb has only the in-frame clones, and not every one. The sample lists approximately 200,000 clones, about 88% occurring once. The material sequenced was peripheral blood. These receptors came from a man aged 25 to 45 with acute or convalescent COVID-19.

In DNA, the CDR3 is TGTGCCAGCAGCCAACAGGGGGAGTCCTACAATGAGCAGTTCTTC. This encodes CASSQQGESYNEQFF. This chain joins TRBV4-2 and TRBJ2-1; TRBD1 agrees at 7 bases. Germline CDR1 reads LGHNA; CDR2 reads YNFKEQ. V trimming: 2 bases; J trimming: 1 base; junction bases outside the gene matches: 2. This CDR3 is built from 15 residues.

In the case of this clone: Other DNA sequences of this sample code for an identical CDR3. This chain connects TRBV20-1 to TRBJ1-2; no clear D. CDR1 is DFQATT, CDR2 SNEGSKA, per germline (reference sequence). CDR3 length: 11 amino acids. V was cut by 4 bases and J by 2 bases, with 5 bases left in between. Written as DNA, the CDR3 is TGCAGTGCTACAGGAAACTATGGCTACACCTTC. This sequence encodes CSATGNYGYTF.

The rearrangement uses TRBV5-4 and TRBJ2-1, with D perhaps matching TRBD2 (6 bases). CDR3 size: 14 residues. V lost 7 bases and J 7 bases, leaving 18 bases between the germline ends. CDR1 and CDR2 from the germline V gene are SGHNT and YYREEE (reference sequence). CDR3 in DNA: TGTGCCAGCGCCCCGGGACTCACCTCAAATGAGCAGTTCTTC. It codes for CASAPGLTSNEQFF.

The chain joins TRBV4-1 to TRBJ2-2, with a tentative D call TRBD2 (5 bases). Per germline, CDR1 MGHRA and CDR2 YSYEKL. The CDR3 extends over 14 amino acids. The ends were cut back, 1 base at V and 8 bases at J, with 11 bases in the middle. The CDR3 here is CASSQVLVTGELFF. CDR3 in DNA: TGCGCCAGCAGCCAAGTACTAGTGACGGGGGAGCTGTTTTTT.

The chain uses TRBV18 and TRBJ1-5, with D unclear. V was shortened by 3 bases and J by 2 bases, with 20 bases between the two germline ends. Germline CDR1 is KGHSH and CDR2 is LQKENI. This CDR3 spans 18 amino acids. DNA for the CDR3: TGTGCCAGCTCACCGTTACGTACCGGGCTTAGCGGCAATCAGCCCCAGCATTTT. This translates into CASSPLRTGLSGNQPQHF.

For this clone: The junction differs from germline at one of its ends, possibly a read error. The chain employs TRBV6-1 and TRBJ2-7, with 7 bases identical to TRBD1. CDR3 length: 11 residues. CDR1 and CDR2 (germline): MNHNS, SASEGT. DNA for the CDR3: TGTGCCAGCAGTGAGACCGGGACAGAGGACTTC. It translates to CASSETGTEDF.

This rearrangement joins TRBV5-5 to TRBJ2-2, with 10 nucleotides matching TRBD2. The CDR3 totals 17 residues. Looked up from germline, CDR1 is SGHKS and CDR2 is YYEKEE (reference sequence). V gave up 5 bases and J gave up 1 base; unmatched junction bases: 8. CDR3: CASSLFRTSGNTGELFF. In nucleotides, the CDR3 is TGTGCCAGCAGTCTTTTCAGGACTAGCGGGAACACCGGGGAGCTGTTTTTT.

This clone has only one observation. This chain uses TRBV6-5 with TRBJ1-1; possibly TRBD1 for D (5 bases). CDR3 length: 14 amino acids. Germline assignment: CDR1 MNHEY and CDR2 SVGAGI. V lost 6 bases, J lost 1 base, and 12 bases lay in between. Here the CDR3 DNA reads TGTGCCAGCAGGCAGACAGCGACGAACACTGAAGCTTTCTTT. As protein: CASRQTATNTEAFF.